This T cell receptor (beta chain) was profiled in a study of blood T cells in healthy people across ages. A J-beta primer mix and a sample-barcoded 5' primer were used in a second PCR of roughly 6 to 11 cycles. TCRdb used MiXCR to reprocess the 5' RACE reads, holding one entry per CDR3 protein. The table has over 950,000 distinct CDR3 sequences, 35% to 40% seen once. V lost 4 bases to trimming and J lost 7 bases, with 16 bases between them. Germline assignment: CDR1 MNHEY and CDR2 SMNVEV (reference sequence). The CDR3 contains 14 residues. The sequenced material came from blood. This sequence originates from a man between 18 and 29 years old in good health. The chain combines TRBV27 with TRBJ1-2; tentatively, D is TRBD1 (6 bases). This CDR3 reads CASSSTTGRTGYTF. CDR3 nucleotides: TGTGCCAGCAGTTCCACCACAGGGAGGACTGGCTACACCTTC.